The rows below give T cell receptor beta chains drawn from one sample of a study of blood T cell repertoires in COVID-19. This table comes from immunoSEQ multiplex PCR, and its TCRdb copy is limited to in-frame clones, with some not included. The table lists roughly 250,000 clones, around 86% of them singletons. Sequencing used peripheral blood. The receptor source for this set is a woman aged 55-69 years with active or convalescent COVID-19. Each CDR3 is given with its conserved first and last residue.

V: TRBV4-1
CDR3: CASSLYGGTYEQYF

V: TRBV4-1
CDR3: CASSQVRSYSNQPQHF

V: TRBV6-5
CDR3: CASSHHGSENEQFF

V: TRBV20-1
CDR3: CSAGGWDGYTF

V: TRBV5-1
CDR3: CASSLGQGARGNTIYF

V: TRBV2
CDR3: CASRGGQGSTNEKLFF

V: TRBV12-5
CDR3: CASGLVRTTPYEGEQFF

V: TRBV6-5
CDR3: CASSYGTGNYEQYF

V: TRBV19
CDR3: CASSIYAPGDEQFF

V: TRBV7-9
CDR3: CAGEPLDRGSGANVLTF

V: TRBV3-1/TRBV3-2
CDR3: CASSTRTGYGYTF

V: TRBV19
CDR3: CASSTGQYTGELFF

V: TRBV4-1
CDR3: CASSQGPQGAPHF

V: TRBV30
CDR3: CAWGRPGTGNEKLFF

V: TRBV19
CDR3: CASSIRQGNQPQHF

V: TRBV12-3/TRBV12-4
CDR3: CASSFSGPREQYF

V: TRBV6-5
CDR3: CASMAGIHQPQHF

V: TRBV5-4
CDR3: CASRPMGQEPSYGYTF

V: TRBV6-2/TRBV6-3
CDR3: CASSLDRGASSTEAFF

V: TRBV10-3
CDR3: CAISVTSLAYNEQFF

V: TRBV7-9
CDR3: CASSLGAGRGDQPQHF

V: TRBV5-1
CDR3: CASSLVGQGDSGNTIYF

V: TRBV6-1
CDR3: CASSDGQPRANVLTF

V: TRBV2
CDR3: CASRLQGNNYGYTF

V: TRBV30
CDR3: CACCQPQHF

V: TRBV27
CDR3: CASSRTGRNSPLHF

V: TRBV7-2
CDR3: CASSPWDSQETQYF

V: TRBV7-9
CDR3: CASSPRREAVTEAFF

V: TRBV6-1
CDR3: CASSERQGKTEAFF

V: TRBV19
CDR3: CGLGGGYQPQHF

V: TRBV18
CDR3: CASSPGRAWSTDTQYF

V: TRBV7-8
CDR3: CASSRFSGSSSYNEQFF

V: TRBV7-2
CDR3: CASSLGTAGNTIYF

V: TRBV6-5
CDR3: CASRTSGGAANEQFF

V: TRBV6-5
CDR3: CASSRDSSGGYTF

V: TRBV12-3/TRBV12-4
CDR3: CASSTGVGGYTF

V: TRBV3-1/TRBV3-2
CDR3: CASSLLRGGQYF

V: TRBV5-1
CDR3: CASSLETGSTDTQYF

V: TRBV4-3
CDR3: CASSQDGDSYEQYF

V: TRBV19
CDR3: CASSPTTATNYGYTF

V: TRBV11-1
CDR3: CASSLQGGIRGYTF

V: TRBV24-1
CDR3: CATSDIYGYTF

V: TRBV12-3/TRBV12-4
CDR3: CASRRPTDTQYF

V: TRBV2
CDR3: CASRAQGLGTDTQYF

V: TRBV18
CDR3: CASSRTGWDEQFF

V: TRBV27
CDR3: CASSFLSGLAGVTDTQYF

V: TRBV19
CDR3: CASSLGGRGELAKNIQYF

V: TRBV30
CDR3: CAWGTGGVGGETQYF

V: TRBV14
CDR3: CASSQDMGQNNQPQHF

V: TRBV19
CDR3: CASSIDELAGQETQYF

V: TRBV30
CDR3: CAWSIKPLAGLQETQYF